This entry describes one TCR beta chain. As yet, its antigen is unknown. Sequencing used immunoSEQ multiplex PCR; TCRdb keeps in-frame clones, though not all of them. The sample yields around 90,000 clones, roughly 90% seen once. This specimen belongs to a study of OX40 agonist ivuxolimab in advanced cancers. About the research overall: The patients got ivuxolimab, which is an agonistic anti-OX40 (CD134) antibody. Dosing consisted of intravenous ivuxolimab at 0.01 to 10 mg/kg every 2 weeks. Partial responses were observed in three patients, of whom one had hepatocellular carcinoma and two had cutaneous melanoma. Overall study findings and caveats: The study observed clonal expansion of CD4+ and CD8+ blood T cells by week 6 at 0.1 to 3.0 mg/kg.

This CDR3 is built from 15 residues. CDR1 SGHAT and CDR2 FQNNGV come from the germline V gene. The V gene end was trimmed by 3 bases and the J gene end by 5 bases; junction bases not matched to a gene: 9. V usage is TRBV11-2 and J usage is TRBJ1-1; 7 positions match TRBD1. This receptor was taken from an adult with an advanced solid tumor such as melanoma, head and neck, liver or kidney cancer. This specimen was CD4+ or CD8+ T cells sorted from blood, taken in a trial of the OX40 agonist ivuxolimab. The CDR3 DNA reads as TGTGCCAGCAGCTTTACAGGGGCGGACGGAACTGAAGCTTTCTTT. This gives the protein CASSFTGADGTEAFF.